The entry below gives a single T cell receptor (beta chain) sequence along with its context. This sample was taken from a study of blood T cell repertoires in COVID-19. The V gene's germline CDR1 is SGDLS and CDR2 YYNGEE. The length of the CDR3 is 15 residues. The V end was cut by 0 bases, the J end by 7 bases, with 14 bases between. As processed by the authors: Reference gene primer amplification yielded estimated nucleated cell counts. Generated by immunoSEQ multiplex PCR, the TCRdb table keeps only in-frame clones and is missing some. That table furnishes V, J and clone size, whereas the DNA furnished D and trimming. The data contain 240,000 or so clones, about 80% of them singletons.

The genes are TRBV9 and TRBJ2-1; weak D call: TRBD1 (5 bases). The clonotype was recovered from a woman over 75 with acute or convalescent COVID-19. Sequencing was performed on peripheral blood. CDR3: CASSVGRVDGNEQFF. CDR3 coding DNA: TGTGCCAGCAGCGTAGGCAGGGTCGATGGGAATGAGCAGTTCTTC.